This T cell receptor beta chain was sequenced for a study of T cells in Graves' hyperthyroidism and ophthalmopathy. Study results and limitations: Model predictions of ophthalmopathy came a median around 6.5 months before onset. Most thyroid-expanded clonotypes above 0.001 were also found in blood. A model of 13 V-J features distinguished ophthalmopathy from stable hyperthyroidism.

This clonotype was observed a handful of times. The antigen is not known. What was amplified from RNA transcripts were TCR beta CDR3 regions. HTBI primers were the set used in a first-round RT-PCR of the TCR CDR3. TCRdb reprocessed the multiplex PCR reads with MiXCR, giving one entry per CDR3 protein. Of fewer than 650,000 distinct CDR3 sequences in the sample, 40% to 50% were seen once. Germline V gives CDR1 ENHRY, CDR2 SYGVKD. The CDR3 covers 13 residues. Trimming removed 6 bases at V and 5 bases at J, with 11 bases between. Researchers barred patients who had uncontrolled infection, other autoimmune disease, pregnancy or lactation.

The receptor was isolated from an adult woman with Graves' disease, either hyperthyroidism or ophthalmopathy (not recorded which). The chain is built from TRBV10-3 and TRBJ1-5; D remains ambiguous. Material: peripheral blood or thyroid tissue (not recorded which). CDR3 coding DNA: TGTGCCATCAGCCAAGGAGTCTATCAGCCCCAGCATTTT. Translating gives CAISQGVYQPQHF.